In this sample, the clone carrying this T cell receptor beta chain turned up many times. As yet, its antigen is unknown. What was amplified from RNA transcripts were TCR beta CDR3 regions. The primer set for the first-round RT-PCR of the TCR CDR3 was HTBI. One entry per CDR3 protein results from TCRdb running MiXCR on the multiplex PCR reads. The sample records 500,000 to 550,000 distinct CDR3 sequences, under 25% being singletons. The CDR3 spans 13 residues. Per germline, CDR1 MDHEN and CDR2 SYDVKM. Deletions cut 5 bases from V and 4 bases from J, with 12 bases between. The data derive from a study of T cells in Graves' hyperthyroidism and ophthalmopathy. Study-wide results and caveats: Blood also held most thyroid clonotypes expanded beyond 0.001.

This sequence joins TRBV28 and TRBJ2-7; D not resolved. This TCR derives from a man between 18 and 29 years old with Graves' hyperthyroidism. The sequencing input was blood. The CDR3 DNA sequence: TGTGCCAGCAGTGGATCGTATGGGTACGAGCAGTACTTC. This translates into CASSGSYGYEQYF.